This TCR beta chain was observed in a study of human T cells and chemical hapten exposure. Broader study findings: Sensitization with DPC brought no change to TCRs above 1 in 1000 in frequency. Compared with pre-sensitization or healthy control sets, expanded TCRs clustered more. PT1 expanded TCR counts and patch test score correlated positively.

Time point meaning: patch test 3, about 24 weeks after DPC sensitization. Treatment defined: therapeutic diphenylcyclopropenone sensitization with weekly scalp DPC. The donor pool consisted of alopecia patients aged 18 to 70 years, considered suitable for DPC. This clonotype has only a few counts. Antigen specificity is unknown. Each CDR3 protein gets one entry after TCRdb re-called the RACE reads with MiXCR. The sample contains about 160,000 distinct CDR3 sequences, 25% to 30% of which appear only once. Germline V gene sequence: CDR1 SGHTA, CDR2 FQGNSA. V shed 2 bases and J shed 4 bases, with 18 bases lying between them. The CDR3 is 16 amino acids.

This rearrangement joins TRBV7-2 to TRBJ2-7; weak D call: TRBD2 (6 bases). This receptor was taken from a woman aged 18 to 35 with alopecia areata. Some clones in this sample may be carry-over from other donors' samples. Sample: whole blood, taken in connection with sensitization to the hapten diphenylcyclopropenone (DPC). The DNA of the CDR3 is TGTGCCAGCAGCTTACCGACTAGGGCCTTAACATACGAGCAGTACTTC. This codes for CASSLPTRALTYEQYF.